The T cell receptor (beta chain) described here comes from a study of T cell responses to AZD1222 COVID-19 vaccine. From germline, CDR1 is SGHVS and CDR2 FNYEAQ. V was shortened by 2 bases and J by 4 bases, with 11 bases between the two germline ends. The CDR3 totals 14 residues. Overall study findings and caveats: Unmutated variant regions reportedly attract nearly half of all spike-specific TCRs. Seropositive status at baseline applied to only six AZD1222 recipients. Two doses of AZD1222 preceded a rise in Spike-specific TCR breadth and depth. Repertoire sampling happened only post peak T cell response.

The assay was immunoSEQ multiplex PCR, and TCRdb's table has in-frame clones only and misses some. This table has 150,000 to 200,000 clones, more than 85% appearing once. On this clone: Its antigen is as yet unknown.

This sequence was found in an adult in good health. The chain combines TRBV7-6 with TRBJ1-1, with a possible D match to TRBD1 (5 bases). The sample here was peripheral blood, taken on day 0 of AZD1222 vaccination. The CDR3 sequence is CASSLQGLGTEAFF. In DNA, the CDR3 is TGTGCCAGCAGCTTACAGGGATTGGGCACTGAAGCTTTCTTT.